A selection of T cell receptor beta chains follows, all from one sample in a study of blood T cell repertoires in COVID-19. The assay was immunoSEQ multiplex PCR, and TCRdb's table has in-frame clones only and misses some. The sample holds 54,000 or so clones, 82% seen once. The sample was peripheral blood. The receptors here all came from a man at least 80 years old with COVID-19, enrolled during active disease. The CDR3 runs from the conserved cysteine through the conserved F or W. A D gene is named only where the DNA matches it firmly. Only part of the rows carry a size: once, few, many, or a class if the clone is expanded.

v_call,d_call,clone_size,j_call,cdr3_aa,cdr3_nt
TRBV10-3,TRBD1,.,TRBJ1-2,CAISATGAGVSYGYTF,TGTGCCATCAGTGCGACAGGGGCAGGGGTGAGCTATGGCTACACCTTC
TRBV2,.,.,TRBJ1-3,CASSPGIRNSGNTIYF,TGTGCCAGCAGCCCCGGGATTAGAAATTCAGGAAACACCATATATTTT
TRBV30,.,.,TRBJ2-3,CAWTGPGDTQYF,TGTGCCTGGACAGGGCCGGGCGATACGCAGTATTTT
TRBV9,TRBD1,.,TRBJ1-5,CASSEGQGGWHQPQHF,TGTGCCAGCAGCGAAGGACAGGGGGGTTGGCATCAGCCCCAGCATTTT
TRBV18,.,.,TRBJ1-3,CASSPGAPGNTIYF,TGTGCCAGCTCACCGGGGGCCCCTGGAAACACCATATATTTT
TRBV27,TRBD2,.,TRBJ2-2,CASSPRTSGGNTGELFF,TGTGCCAGCAGTCCCAGGACTAGCGGGGGGAACACCGGGGAGCTGTTTTTT
TRBV11-2,TRBD1,.,TRBJ1-6,CASSRQGLTGNSPLHF,TGTGCCAGCAGCAGACAGGGACTTACGGGTAATTCACCCCTCCACTTT
TRBV7-7,TRBD2,few,TRBJ2-2,CASSFLAGANTGELFF,TGTGCCAGCAGCTTCTTAGCGGGGGCGAACACCGGGGAGCTGTTTTTT
TRBV10-3,.,.,TRBJ1-1,CAISTSKGDPTPANTEAFF,TGTGCCATCAGCACCTCTAAAGGAGACCCCACCCCAGCGAACACTGAAGCTTTCTTT
TRBV7-6,TRBD2,few,TRBJ2-2,CASSPGLAGALSTGELFF,TGTGCCAGCAGCCCGGGACTAGCGGGGGCCCTCTCCACCGGGGAGCTGTTTTTT
TRBV6-5,.,.,TRBJ1-3,CASSLRGPGRNTIYF,TGTGCCAGCAGTTTAAGGGGCCCCGGGCGGAACACCATATATTTT
TRBV6-2/TRBV6-3,.,.,TRBJ1-2,CASSYSGLGGIAPYTF,TGTGCCAGCAGTTACTCCGGACTGGGAGGGATAGCGCCCTACACCTTC
TRBV9,.,.,TRBJ2-2,CASTVGVHGELFF,TGTGCCAGCACCGTGGGAGTCCACGGGGAGCTGTTTTTT
TRBV7-2,.,.,TRBJ2-3,CASSLQSGYDTQYF,TGTGCCAGCAGCTTACAGTCAGGGTATGATACGCAGTATTTT
TRBV6-5,.,.,TRBJ1-1,CASLREGGSTEAFF,TGTGCCAGCTTGAGAGAGGGTGGTTCCACTGAAGCTTTCTTT
TRBV5-4,.,.,TRBJ1-1,CASSGGGQFTEAFF,TGTGCCAGCAGTGGGGGGGGGCAGTTTACCGAAGCTTTCTTT
TRBV14,TRBD1,.,TRBJ1-1,CASSFNSQGAAFF,TGTGCCAGCAGCTTCAACTCACAGGGGGCTGCTTTCTTT
TRBV27,.,once,TRBJ1-4,CASSLGTGIAEKLFF,TGTGCCAGCAGTTTGGGTACAGGGATCGCGGAAAAACTGTTTTTT
TRBV2,TRBD2,.,TRBJ2-1,CASSATGLAGGNEQFF,TGTGCCAGCAGTGCCACGGGACTAGCGGGGGGAAATGAGCAGTTCTTC
TRBV5-5,TRBD1,.,TRBJ1-2,CASSQATGGFYGYTF,TGTGCCAGCAGCCAGGCGACAGGGGGCTTCTATGGCTACACCTTC
TRBV7-6,.,.,TRBJ2-3,CASSLSTNTDTQYF,TGTGCCAGCAGCCTATCCACCAACACAGATACGCAGTATTTT
TRBV7-9,.,few,TRBJ1-1,CASSSNTGPTEAFF,TGTGCCAGCAGCTCAAATACAGGGCCCACTGAAGCTTTCTTT
TRBV11-2,.,.,TRBJ2-1,CASSSGPPPNEQFF,TGTGCCAGCAGCTCTGGGCCTCCCCCCAATGAGCAGTTCTTC
TRBV6-5,.,.,TRBJ1-2,CASSDTGNYGYTF,TGTGCCAGCAGCGATACAGGGAACTATGGCTACACCTTC
TRBV28,.,.,TRBJ1-5,CASSLSLQNQPQHF,TGTGCCAGCAGTTTATCTCTGCAGAATCAGCCCCAGCATTTT
TRBV7-9,TRBD1,.,TRBJ2-2,CASSQTGEANTGELFF,TGTGCCAGCAGCCAGACAGGGGAAGCGAACACCGGGGAGCTGTTTTTT
TRBV19,.,.,TRBJ1-2,CASSIDPGQIYGYTF,TGTGCCAGTAGTATAGATCCAGGGCAGATCTATGGCTACACCTTC
TRBV5-6,TRBD2,.,TRBJ2-1,CASSTGLEDYNEQFF,TGTGCCAGCAGCACCGGACTAGAAGACTACAATGAGCAGTTCTTC
TRBV19,TRBD1,.,TRBJ1-5,CASSASRGLGQPQHF,TGTGCCAGTAGTGCCTCCAGGGGGCTCGGTCAGCCCCAGCATTTT
TRBV13,TRBD1,.,TRBJ2-4,CASSLSPLRAGQGARRWENIQYF,TGTGCCAGCAGCTTATCCCCCCTTCGGGCGGGACAGGGGGCGCGAAGGTGGGAAAACATTCAGTACTTC
TRBV9,.,few,TRBJ1-5,CASSAARGARGQPQHF,TGTGCCAGCAGCGCCGCCCGGGGGGCGAGAGGGCAGCCCCAGCATTTT
TRBV30,.,.,TRBJ1-1,CASKRGTTEAFF,TGTGCCTCAAAACGGGGGACCACTGAAGCTTTCTTT
TRBV2,TRBD1,.,TRBJ1-1,CASRAGGTEAFF,TGTGCCAGCAGGGCAGGGGGCACTGAAGCTTTCTTT